Shown below are 8 T cell receptor beta chains from a single sample sequenced in a study of T cells in Graves' hyperthyroidism and ophthalmopathy. RNA transcripts gave rise to amplified TCR beta CDR3 regions. The HTBI primer set drove a first-round RT-PCR of the TCR CDR3. TCRdb independently ran MiXCR on the multiplex PCR reads; one entry per CDR3 protein. The sample includes 250,000 or so distinct CDR3 sequences, over 15% seen only once; the top ten take around 28%. Sequenced input: blood. These receptors were collected from a woman aged 18-35 years with Graves' ophthalmopathy.

The rearrangement joins TRBV18 to TRBJ2-5, with D unclear. V dropped 1 base and J dropped 2 bases, with 5 bases sitting between them. The V gene's germline CDR1 is KGHSH and CDR2 LQKENI. The CDR3 is 13 amino acids. The CDR3: CASSPLKQETQYF. The CDR3 bases are TGTGCCAGCTCACCACTGAAGCAAGAGACCCAGTACTTC.

About this clonotype itself: The junction shows a germline mismatch at one end, possibly a read error. V is TRBV28 and J is TRBJ2-7; D unclear. Per the germline V gene, CDR1 is MDHEN and CDR2 is SYDVKM. This CDR3 comprises 13 residues. The CDR3 nucleotides are TGTGCCAGCAGTTTAGGTCCCTCCTGCGAGCAGTACTTC. This codes for CASSLGPSCEQYF.

This clonotype was recorded at least ten times. V gene TRBV6-1 combines with J gene TRBJ2-1, with 11 bases identical to TRBD2. J gave up 3 bases and V 3 bases, and 1 base lay outside the gene matches. The CDR3 totals 15 residues. Germline V gives CDR1 MNHNS, CDR2 SASEGT. CDR3 residues: CASSEGLADYNEQFF. The CDR3 DNA is TGTGCCAGCAGTGAGGGACTAGCGGACTACAATGAGCAGTTCTTC.

This clonotype showed up many times. This chain links TRBV29-1 with TRBJ2-7; 10 nucleotides match TRBD1. CDR1 SQVTM and CDR2 ANQGSEA come from the germline V gene. This CDR3 is built from 14 residues. With V trimmed by 8 bases and J by 5 bases, 12 bases remained unmatched. In DNA, the CDR3 is TGCAGCTCCAATTCCGGGACAGGGGACCACGAGCAGTACTTC. The encoded protein is CSSNSGTGDHEQYF.

At least ten counts were recorded for this clonotype. The chain couples TRBV7-2 to TRBJ2-3, with 10 bases aligning to TRBD2. CDR3 length equals 17 residues. Germline V lookup: CDR1 SGHTA, CDR2 FQGNSA. The V and J ends lost 4 bases and 0 bases, in that order; junction bases with no gene match: 7. In DNA, the CDR3 is TGTGCCAGCAGCTCGCTTACTAGCGGGGCTAGCACAGATACGCAGTATTTT. It encodes CASSSLTSGASTDTQYF. Based on the CDR3 plus reference TRBV7-2 and TRBJ2-3, the full variable domain is GAGVSQSPSNKVTEKGKDVELRCDPISGHTALYWYRQSLGQGLEFLIYFQGNSAPDKSGLPSDRFSAERTGGSVSTLTIQRTQQEDSAVYLCASSSLTSGASTDTQYFGPGTRLTVL.

This clonotype was recorded many times. The chain employs TRBV20-1 and TRBJ1-2; a possible D gene is TRBD1 (6 bases). The germline V and J ends were trimmed by 3 bases and 5 bases, with 13 bases remaining between them. Looked up from germline, CDR1 is DFQATT and CDR2 is SNEGSKA (reference sequence). The CDR3 is made up of 13 amino acids. CDR3 residues: CSASKAGEYGYTF. In DNA, the CDR3 is TGCAGTGCTAGTAAAGCAGGGGAGTATGGCTACACCTTC.

This clonotype was counted many times. The chain recombines TRBV2 with TRBJ2-5; D not certain. Germline loops: CDR1 SNHLY, CDR2 FYNNEI. There are 12 residues in the CDR3. Between the trimmed V and J ends, which lost 2 bases and 9 bases, there was a span of 10 bases. CDR3 coding DNA: TGTGCCAGCAGTGAAAGTTCTAAGCCCCAGTACTTC. The encoded protein is CASSESSKPQYF.

This clonotype was observed at least ten times. The chain has TRBV3-1 and TRBJ1-2; a possible D gene is TRBD1 (5 bases). The CDR3 spans 13 residues. Per the germline V gene, CDR1 is LGHDT and CDR2 is YNNKEL (reference sequence). Trimming took 3 bases from V and 8 from J, leaving 13 bases between them. The DNA of the CDR3 is TGTGCCAGCAGCCACGGGACTAACATCGGCTACACCTTC. Its protein product is CASSHGTNIGYTF.